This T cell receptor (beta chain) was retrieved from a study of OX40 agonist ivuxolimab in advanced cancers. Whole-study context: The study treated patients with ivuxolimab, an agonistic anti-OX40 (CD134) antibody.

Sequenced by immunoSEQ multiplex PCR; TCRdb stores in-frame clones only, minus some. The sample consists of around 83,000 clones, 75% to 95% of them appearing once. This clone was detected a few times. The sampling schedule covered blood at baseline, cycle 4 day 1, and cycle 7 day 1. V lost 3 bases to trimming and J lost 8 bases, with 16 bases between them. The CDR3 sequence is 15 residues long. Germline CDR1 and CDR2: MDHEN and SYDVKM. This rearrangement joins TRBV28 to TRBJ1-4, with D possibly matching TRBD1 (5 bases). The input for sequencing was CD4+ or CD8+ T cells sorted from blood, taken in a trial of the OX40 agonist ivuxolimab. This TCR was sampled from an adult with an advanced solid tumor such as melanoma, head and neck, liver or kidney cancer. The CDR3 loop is CASSFLGQGEEKLFF. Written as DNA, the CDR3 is TGTGCCAGCAGTTTCTTGGGGCAGGGTGAAGAAAAACTGTTTTTT.